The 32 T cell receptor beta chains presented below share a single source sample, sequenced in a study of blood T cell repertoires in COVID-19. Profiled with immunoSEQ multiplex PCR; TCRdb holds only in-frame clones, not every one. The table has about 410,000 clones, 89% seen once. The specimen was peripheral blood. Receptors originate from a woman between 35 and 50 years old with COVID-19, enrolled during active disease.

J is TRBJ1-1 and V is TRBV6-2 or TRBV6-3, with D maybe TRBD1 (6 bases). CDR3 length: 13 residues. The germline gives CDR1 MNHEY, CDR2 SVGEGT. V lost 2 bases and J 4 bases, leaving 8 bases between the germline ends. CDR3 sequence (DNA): TGTGCCAGCAGTTACCCAGGGGCCACTGAAGCTTTCTTT. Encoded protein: CASSYPGATEAFF.

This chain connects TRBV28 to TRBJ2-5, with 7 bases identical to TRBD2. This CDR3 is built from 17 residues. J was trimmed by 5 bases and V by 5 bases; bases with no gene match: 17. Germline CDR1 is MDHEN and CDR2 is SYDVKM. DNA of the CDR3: TGTGCCAGCAGTGAAAGCGGGCAGGGAGGGAGTTGGGAGACCCAGTACTTC. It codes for CASSESGQGGSWETQYF.

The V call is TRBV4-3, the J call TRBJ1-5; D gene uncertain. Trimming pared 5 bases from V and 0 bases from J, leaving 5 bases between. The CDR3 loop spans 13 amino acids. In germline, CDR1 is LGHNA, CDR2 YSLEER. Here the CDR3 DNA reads TGCGCCAGCAGCGTAAATAGCAATCAGCCCCAGCATTTT. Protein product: CASSVNSNQPQHF.

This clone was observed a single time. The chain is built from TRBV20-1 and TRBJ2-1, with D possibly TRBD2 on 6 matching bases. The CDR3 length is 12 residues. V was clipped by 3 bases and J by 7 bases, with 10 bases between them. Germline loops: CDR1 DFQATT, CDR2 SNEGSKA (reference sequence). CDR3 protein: CSASQGGNEQFF. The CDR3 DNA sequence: TGCAGTGCTAGTCAAGGAGGGAATGAGCAGTTCTTC.

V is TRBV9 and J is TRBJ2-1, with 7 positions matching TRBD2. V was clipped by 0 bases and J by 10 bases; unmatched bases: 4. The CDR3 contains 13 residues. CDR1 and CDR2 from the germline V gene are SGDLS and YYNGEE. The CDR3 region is CASSVGSGGEQFF. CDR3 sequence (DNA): TGTGCCAGCAGCGTAGGGTCCGGGGGGGAGCAGTTCTTC.

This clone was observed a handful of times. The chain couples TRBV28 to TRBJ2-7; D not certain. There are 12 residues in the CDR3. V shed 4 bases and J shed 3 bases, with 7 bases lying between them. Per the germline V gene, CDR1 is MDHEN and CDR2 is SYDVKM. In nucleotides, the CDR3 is TGTGCCAGCAGTTACAGAGTCTACGAGCAGTACTTC. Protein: CASSYRVYEQYF.

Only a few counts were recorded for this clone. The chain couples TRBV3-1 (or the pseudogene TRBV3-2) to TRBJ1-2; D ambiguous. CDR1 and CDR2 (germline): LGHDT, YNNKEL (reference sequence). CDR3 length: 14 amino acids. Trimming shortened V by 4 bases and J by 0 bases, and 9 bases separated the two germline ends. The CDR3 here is CASSLLSTNYGYTF. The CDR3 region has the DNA TGTGCCAGCAGCCTCCTCAGTACTAACTATGGCTACACCTTC.

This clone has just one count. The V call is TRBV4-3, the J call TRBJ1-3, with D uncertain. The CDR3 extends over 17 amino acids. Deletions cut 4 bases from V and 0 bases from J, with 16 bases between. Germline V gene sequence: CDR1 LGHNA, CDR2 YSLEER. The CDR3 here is CASSPKSGGFSGNTIYF. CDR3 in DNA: TGCGCCAGCAGCCCGAAGAGTGGAGGCTTCTCTGGAAACACCATATATTTT.

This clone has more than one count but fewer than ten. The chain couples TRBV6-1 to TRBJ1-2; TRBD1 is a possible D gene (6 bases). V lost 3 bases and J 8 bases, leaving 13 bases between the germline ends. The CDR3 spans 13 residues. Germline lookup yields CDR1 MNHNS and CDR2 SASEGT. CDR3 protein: CASSDLSQGGYTF. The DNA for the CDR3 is TGTGCCAGCAGTGACCTGAGTCAGGGGGGCTACACCTTC.

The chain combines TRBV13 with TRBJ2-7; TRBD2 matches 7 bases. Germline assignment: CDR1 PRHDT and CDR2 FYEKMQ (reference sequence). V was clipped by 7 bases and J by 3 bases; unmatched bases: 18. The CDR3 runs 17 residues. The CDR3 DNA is TGTGCCAGCAACAAAAGGGAGGGGAAGCTAGGTAACTACGAGCAGTACTTC. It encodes CASNKREGKLGNYEQYF.

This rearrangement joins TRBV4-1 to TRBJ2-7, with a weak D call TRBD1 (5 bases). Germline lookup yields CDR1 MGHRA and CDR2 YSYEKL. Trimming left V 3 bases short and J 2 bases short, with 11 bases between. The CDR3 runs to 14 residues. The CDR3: CASSHRQSAYEQYF. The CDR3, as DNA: TGCGCCAGCAGCCACCGACAGAGCGCCTACGAGCAGTACTTC.

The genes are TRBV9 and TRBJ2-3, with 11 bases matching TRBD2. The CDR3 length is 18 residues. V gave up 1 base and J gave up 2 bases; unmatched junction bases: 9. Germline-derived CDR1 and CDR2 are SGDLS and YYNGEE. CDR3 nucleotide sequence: TGTGCCAGCAGCGTAAGACCCGGGACTAGCGGAAACACAGATACGCAGTATTTT. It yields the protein CASSVRPGTSGNTDTQYF. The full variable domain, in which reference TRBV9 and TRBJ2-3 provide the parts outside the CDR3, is DSGVTQTPKHLITATGQRVTLRCSPRSGDLSVYWYQQSLDQGLQFLIQYYNGEERAKGNILERFSAQQFPDLHSELNLSSLELGDSALYFCASSVRPGTSGNTDTQYFGPGTRLTVL.

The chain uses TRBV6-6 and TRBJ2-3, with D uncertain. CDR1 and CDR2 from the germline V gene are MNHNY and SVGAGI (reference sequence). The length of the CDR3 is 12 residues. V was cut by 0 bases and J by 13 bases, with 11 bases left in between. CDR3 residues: CASSYSKLEKYF. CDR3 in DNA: TGTGCCAGCAGTTACTCGAAGTTAGAGAAGTATTTT.

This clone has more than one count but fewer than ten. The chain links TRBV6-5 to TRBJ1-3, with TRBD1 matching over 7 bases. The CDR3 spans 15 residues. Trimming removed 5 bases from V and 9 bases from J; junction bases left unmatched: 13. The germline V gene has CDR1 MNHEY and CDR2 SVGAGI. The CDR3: CASSPQRQGGSTIYF. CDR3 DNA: TGTGCCAGCAGTCCCCAACGACAGGGAGGTAGCACCATATATTTT.

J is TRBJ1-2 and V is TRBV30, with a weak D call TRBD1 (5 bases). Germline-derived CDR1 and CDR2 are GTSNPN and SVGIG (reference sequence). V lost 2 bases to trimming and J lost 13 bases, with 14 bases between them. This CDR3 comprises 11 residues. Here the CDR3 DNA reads TGTGCCTGGAGTCAGGGAAACTCACCCACCTTC. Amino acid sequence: CAWSQGNSPTF.

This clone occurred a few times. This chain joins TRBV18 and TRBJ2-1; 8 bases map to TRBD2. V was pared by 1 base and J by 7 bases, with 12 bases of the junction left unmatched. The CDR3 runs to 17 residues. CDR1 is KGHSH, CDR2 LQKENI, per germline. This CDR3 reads CASSPRRTSGSGNEQFF. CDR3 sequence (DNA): TGTGCCAGCTCACCACGTCGGACCAGCGGGAGTGGGAATGAGCAGTTCTTC.

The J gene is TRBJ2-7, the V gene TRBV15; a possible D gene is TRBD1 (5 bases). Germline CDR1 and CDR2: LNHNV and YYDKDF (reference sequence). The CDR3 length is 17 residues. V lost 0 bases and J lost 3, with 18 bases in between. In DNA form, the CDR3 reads TGTGCCACCAGCAGAGATTCGCTTCGACAGCAGCTCTACGAGCAGTACTTC. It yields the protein CATSRDSLRQQLYEQYF.

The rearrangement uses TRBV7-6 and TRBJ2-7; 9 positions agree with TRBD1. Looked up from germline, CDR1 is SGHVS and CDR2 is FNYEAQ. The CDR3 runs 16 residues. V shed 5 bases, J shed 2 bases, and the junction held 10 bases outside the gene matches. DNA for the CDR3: TGTGCCAGCAGCCCTGTAACCGGGACAGGGACCTACGAGCAGTACTTC. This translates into CASSPVTGTGTYEQYF.

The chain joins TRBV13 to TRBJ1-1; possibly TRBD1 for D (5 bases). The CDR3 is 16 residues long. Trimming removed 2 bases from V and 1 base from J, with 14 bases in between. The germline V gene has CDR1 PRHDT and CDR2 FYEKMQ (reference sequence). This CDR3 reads CASSLQGVPPNTEAFF. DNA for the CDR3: TGTGCCAGCAGCTTACAAGGGGTTCCCCCGAACACTGAAGCTTTCTTT.

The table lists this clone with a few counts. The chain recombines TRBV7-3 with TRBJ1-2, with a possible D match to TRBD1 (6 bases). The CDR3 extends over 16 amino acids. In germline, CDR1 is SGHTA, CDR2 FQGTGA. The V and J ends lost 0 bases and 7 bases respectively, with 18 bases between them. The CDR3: CASSLTGTRMFSGYTF. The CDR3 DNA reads TGTGCCAGCAGCTTAACCGGGACACGGATGTTTTCTGGCTACACCTTC.

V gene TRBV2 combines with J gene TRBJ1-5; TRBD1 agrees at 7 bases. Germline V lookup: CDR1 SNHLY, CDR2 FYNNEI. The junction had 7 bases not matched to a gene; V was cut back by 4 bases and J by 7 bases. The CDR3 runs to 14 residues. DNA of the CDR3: TGTGCCAGCAGTGCTGGACAGGAAGGGCAGCCCCAGCATTTT. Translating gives CASSAGQEGQPQHF.

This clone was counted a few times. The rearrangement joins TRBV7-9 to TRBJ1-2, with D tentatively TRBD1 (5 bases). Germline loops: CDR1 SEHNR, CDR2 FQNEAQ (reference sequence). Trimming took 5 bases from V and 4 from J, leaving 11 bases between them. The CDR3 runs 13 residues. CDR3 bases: TGTGCCAGCAGCCCGACAGATTTCTATGGCTACACCTTC. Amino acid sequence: CASSPTDFYGYTF.

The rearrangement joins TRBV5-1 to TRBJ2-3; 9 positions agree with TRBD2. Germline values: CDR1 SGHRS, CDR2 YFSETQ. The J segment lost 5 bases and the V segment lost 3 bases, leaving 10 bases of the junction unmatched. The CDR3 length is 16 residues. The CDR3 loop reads CASSSERGGAEDTQYF. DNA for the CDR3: TGCGCCAGCAGCTCTGAACGCGGGGGGGCCGAAGATACGCAGTATTTT.

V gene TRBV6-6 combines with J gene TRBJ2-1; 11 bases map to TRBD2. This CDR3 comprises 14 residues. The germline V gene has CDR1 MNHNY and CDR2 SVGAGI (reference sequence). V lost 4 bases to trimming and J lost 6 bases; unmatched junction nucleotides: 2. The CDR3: CASSWGLAANEQFF. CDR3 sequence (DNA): TGTGCCAGCAGTTGGGGACTAGCGGCCAATGAGCAGTTCTTC.

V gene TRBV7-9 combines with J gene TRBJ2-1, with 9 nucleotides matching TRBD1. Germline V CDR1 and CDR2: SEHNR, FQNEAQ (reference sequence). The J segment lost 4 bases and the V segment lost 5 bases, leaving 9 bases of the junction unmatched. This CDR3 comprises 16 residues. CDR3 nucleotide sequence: TGTGCCAGCAGCCTCTGGGGGACAGGGAATTACAATGAGCAGTTCTTC. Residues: CASSLWGTGNYNEQFF.

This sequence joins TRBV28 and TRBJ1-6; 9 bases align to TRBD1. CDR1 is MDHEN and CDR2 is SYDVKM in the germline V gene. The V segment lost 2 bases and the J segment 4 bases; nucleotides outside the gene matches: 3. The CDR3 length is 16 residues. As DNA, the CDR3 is TGTGCCAGCAGTTTAGAGGGACAGGGTTATAATTCACCCCTCCACTTT. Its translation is CASSLEGQGYNSPLHF.

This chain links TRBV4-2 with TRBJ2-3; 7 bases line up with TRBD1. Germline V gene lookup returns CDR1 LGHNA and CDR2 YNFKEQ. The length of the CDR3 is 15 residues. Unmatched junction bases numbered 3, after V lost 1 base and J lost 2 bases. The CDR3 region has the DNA TGTGCCAGCAGCCAAGGACAGGGAACCACAGATACGCAGTATTTT. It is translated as CASSQGQGTTDTQYF.

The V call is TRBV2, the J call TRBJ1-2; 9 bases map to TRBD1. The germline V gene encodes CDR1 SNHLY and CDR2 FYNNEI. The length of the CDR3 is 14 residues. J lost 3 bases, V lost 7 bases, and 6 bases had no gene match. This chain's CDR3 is CASKGTGSHYGYTF. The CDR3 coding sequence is TGTGCCAGCAAAGGGACAGGGAGTCACTATGGCTACACCTTC.

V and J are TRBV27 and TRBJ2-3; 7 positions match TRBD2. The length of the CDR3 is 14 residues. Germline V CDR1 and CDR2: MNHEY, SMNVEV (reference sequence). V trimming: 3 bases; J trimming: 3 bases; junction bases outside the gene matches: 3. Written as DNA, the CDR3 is TGTGCCAGCAGTTTTAAGGGACTAACAGATACGCAGTATTTT. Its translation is CASSFKGLTDTQYF.

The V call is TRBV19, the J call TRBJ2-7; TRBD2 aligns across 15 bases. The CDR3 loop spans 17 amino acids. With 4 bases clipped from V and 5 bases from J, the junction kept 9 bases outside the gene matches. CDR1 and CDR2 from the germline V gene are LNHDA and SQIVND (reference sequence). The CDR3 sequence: CASSTFSGTSGRNEQYF. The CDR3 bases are TGTGCCAGTAGTACCTTCTCCGGGACTAGCGGGAGGAACGAGCAGTACTTC.

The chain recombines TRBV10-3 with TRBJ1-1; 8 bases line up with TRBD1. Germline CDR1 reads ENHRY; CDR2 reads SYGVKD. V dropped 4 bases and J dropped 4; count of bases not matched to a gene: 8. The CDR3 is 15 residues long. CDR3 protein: CAISGWDRSLTEAFF. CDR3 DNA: TGTGCCATCAGTGGATGGGACAGGAGTCTCACTGAAGCTTTCTTT.

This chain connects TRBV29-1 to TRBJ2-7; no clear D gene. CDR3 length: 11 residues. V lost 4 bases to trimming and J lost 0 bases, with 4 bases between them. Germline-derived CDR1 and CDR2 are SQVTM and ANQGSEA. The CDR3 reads CSVGLSYEQYF. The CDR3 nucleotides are TGCAGCGTTGGTCTCTCCTACGAGCAGTACTTC.